The clone carrying this T cell receptor beta chain was counted between two and nine times. Germline CDR1 reads SGDLS; CDR2 reads YYNGEE. The CDR3 length is 18 residues. Losses at the gene ends were 2 bases for V and 3 bases for J; bases not matched to a gene: 13. These data come from a study of blood T cell repertoires in COVID-19. Study-level background: The study drew acute and convalescent COVID-19 samples from the United States, Italy and Spain. T cells, B-cell-depleted T cells, or PBMCs supplied cDNA or gDNA.

As handled by the study authors: Counts of nucleated cells, estimated from reference gene primer amplification, were obtained. Assay: immunoSEQ multiplex PCR; the TCRdb copy retains only in-frame clones and omits some. V, J and clone size are taken as reported in that table, and D and trimming were inferred from the DNA itself. The top ten clones hold 5.5% to 6.5% of a sample with 120,000 or so clones, about 83% of them seen once. This TCR derives from a man at least 80 years old with active or convalescent COVID-19. This chain uses TRBV9 with TRBJ2-1; TRBD2 aligns across 8 bases. Sequences were obtained from peripheral blood. CDR3 residues: CASSVPVGSGEVYNEQFF. The CDR3 nucleotides are TGTGCCAGCAGCGTCCCGGTCGGTAGCGGGGAGGTCTACAATGAGCAGTTCTTC. The whole variable domain, filled in from reference TRBV9 and TRBJ2-1, reads DSGVTQTPKHLITATGQRVTLRCSPRSGDLSVYWYQQSLDQGLQFLIQYYNGEERAKGNILERFSAQQFPDLHSELNLSSLELGDSALYFCASSVPVGSGEVYNEQFFGPGTRLTVL.